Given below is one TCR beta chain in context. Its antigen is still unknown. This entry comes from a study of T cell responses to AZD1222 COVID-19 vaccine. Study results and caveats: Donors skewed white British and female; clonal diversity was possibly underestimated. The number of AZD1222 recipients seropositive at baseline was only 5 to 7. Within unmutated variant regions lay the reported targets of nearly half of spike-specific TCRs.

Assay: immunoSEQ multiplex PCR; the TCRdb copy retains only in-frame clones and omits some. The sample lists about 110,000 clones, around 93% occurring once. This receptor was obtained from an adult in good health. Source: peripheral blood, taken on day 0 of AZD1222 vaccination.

The CDR3 is CAIKRSGGVGETQYF. The CDR3 coding sequence is TGTGCCATCAAACGGTCGGGAGGGGTTGGTGAGACCCAGTACTTC. The V and J genes are TRBV10-3 and TRBJ2-5, with 8 bases that match TRBD2. CDR1 is ENHRY and CDR2 is SYGVKD in the germline V gene. The CDR3 sequence is 15 residues long. The J segment lost 5 bases and the V segment lost 7 bases, leaving 12 bases of the junction unmatched.